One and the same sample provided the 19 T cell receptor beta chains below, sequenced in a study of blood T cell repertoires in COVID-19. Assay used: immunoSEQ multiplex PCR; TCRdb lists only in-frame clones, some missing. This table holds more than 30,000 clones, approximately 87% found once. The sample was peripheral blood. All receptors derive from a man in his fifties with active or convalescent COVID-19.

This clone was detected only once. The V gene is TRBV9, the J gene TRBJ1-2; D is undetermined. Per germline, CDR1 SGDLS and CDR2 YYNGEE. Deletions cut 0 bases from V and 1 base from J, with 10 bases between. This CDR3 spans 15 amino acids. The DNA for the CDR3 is TGTGCCAGCAGCGTAGATGGCGGACTTAACTATGGCTACACCTTC. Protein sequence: CASSVDGGLNYGYTF.

The DNA for the CDR3 is TGTGCCAGCAGCCCCCTCATTGGCAGGGAGAACACCGGGGAGCTGTTTTTT. This codes for CASSPLIGRENTGELFF. The rearrangement uses TRBV7-9 and TRBJ2-2, with D maybe TRBD1 (5 bases). V was pared by 5 bases and J by 1 base, with 17 bases between. This CDR3 region has 17 residues. Germline CDR1 and CDR2: SEHNR and FQNEAQ (reference sequence).

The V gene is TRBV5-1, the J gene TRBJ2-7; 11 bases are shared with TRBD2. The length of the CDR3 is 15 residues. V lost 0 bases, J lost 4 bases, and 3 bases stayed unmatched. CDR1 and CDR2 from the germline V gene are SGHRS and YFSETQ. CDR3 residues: CASSLETSGSYEQYF. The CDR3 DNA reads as TGCGCCAGCAGCTTGGAAACTAGCGGGAGTTACGAGCAGTACTTC.

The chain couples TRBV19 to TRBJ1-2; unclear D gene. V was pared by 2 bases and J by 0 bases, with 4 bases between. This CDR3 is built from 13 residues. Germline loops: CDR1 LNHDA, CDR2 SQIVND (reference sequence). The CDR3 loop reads CASSILANYGYTF. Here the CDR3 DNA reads TGTGCCAGTAGTATACTAGCTAACTATGGCTACACCTTC.

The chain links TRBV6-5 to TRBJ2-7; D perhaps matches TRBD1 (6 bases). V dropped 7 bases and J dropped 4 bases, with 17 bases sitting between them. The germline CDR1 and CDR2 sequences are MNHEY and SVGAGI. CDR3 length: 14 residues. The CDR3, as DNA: TGTGCCAGCACCCTGACAACAGGGAATTACGAGCAGTACTTC. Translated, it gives CASTLTTGNYEQYF.

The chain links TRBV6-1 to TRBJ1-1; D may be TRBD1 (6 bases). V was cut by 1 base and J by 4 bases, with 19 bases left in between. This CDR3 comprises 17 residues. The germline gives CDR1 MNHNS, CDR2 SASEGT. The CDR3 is CASSEGVGRGYRTEAFF. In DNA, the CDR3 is TGTGCCAGCAGTGAAGGGGTCGGCAGGGGATACCGCACTGAAGCTTTCTTT.

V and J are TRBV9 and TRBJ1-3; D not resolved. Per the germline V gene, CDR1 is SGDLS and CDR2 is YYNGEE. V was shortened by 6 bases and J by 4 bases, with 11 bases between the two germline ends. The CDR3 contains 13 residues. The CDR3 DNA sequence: TGTGCCAGCACCCTAGAGGGAGGAAACACCATATATTTT. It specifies CASTLEGGNTIYF.

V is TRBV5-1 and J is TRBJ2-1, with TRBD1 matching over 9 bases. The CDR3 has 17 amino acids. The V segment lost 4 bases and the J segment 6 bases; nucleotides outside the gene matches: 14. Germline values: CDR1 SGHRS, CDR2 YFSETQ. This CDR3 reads CASSPGIGTGYGNEQFF. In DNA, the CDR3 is TGCGCCAGCAGCCCCGGGATTGGGACAGGGTATGGCAATGAGCAGTTCTTC.

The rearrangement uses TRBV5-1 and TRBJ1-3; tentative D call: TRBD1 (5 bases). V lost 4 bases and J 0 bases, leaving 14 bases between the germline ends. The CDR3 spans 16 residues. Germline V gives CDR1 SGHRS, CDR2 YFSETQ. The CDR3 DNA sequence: TGCGCCAGCAGCCCTGACAGCCTCTTCTCTGGAAACACCATATATTTT. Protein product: CASSPDSLFSGNTIYF. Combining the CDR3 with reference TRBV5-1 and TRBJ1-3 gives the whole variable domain KAGVTQTPRYLIKTRGQQVTLSCSPISGHRSVSWYQQTPGQGLQFLFEYFSETQRNKGNFPGRFSGRQFSNSRSEMNVSTLELGDSALYLCASSPDSLFSGNTIYFGEGSWLTVV.

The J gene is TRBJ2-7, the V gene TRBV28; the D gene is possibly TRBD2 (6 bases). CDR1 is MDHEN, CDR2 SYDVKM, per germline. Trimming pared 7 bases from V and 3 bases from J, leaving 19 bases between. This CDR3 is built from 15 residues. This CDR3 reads CASTPGLDHIYEQYF. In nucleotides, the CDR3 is TGTGCCAGCACGCCGGGACTGGACCACATCTACGAGCAGTACTTC.

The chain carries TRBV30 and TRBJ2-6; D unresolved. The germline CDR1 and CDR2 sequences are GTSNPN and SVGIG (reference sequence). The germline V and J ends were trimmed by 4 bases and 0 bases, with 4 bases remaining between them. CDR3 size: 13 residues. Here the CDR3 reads CAWTGSGANVLTF. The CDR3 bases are TGTGCCTGGACCGGCTCTGGGGCCAACGTCCTGACTTTC.

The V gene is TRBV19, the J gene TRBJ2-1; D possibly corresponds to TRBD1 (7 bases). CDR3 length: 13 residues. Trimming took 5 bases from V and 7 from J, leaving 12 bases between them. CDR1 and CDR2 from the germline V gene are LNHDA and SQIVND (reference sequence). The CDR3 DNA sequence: TGTGCCAGTAGTCCGACAGGGAGGAATGAGCAGTTCTTC. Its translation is CASSPTGRNEQFF.

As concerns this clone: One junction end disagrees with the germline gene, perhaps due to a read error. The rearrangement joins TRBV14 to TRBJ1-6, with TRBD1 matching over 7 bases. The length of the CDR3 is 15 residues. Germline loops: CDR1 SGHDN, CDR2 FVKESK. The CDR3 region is CASSQGGGWNSPLHF. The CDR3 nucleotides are TGTGCCAGCAGTCAAGGAGGGGGCTGGAATTCACCCCTCCACTTT.

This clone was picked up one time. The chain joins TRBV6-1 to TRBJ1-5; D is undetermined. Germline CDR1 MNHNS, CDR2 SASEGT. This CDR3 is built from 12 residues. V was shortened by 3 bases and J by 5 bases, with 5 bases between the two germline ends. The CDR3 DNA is TGTGCCAGCAGTGACGGAGATCAGCCCCAGCATTTT. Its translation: CASSDGDQPQHF.

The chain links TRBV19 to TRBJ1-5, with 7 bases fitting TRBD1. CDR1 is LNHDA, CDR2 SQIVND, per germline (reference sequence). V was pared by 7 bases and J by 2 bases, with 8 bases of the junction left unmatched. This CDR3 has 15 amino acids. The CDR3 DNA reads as TGTGCCAGTACCCAGGGGGAATTTCGCAATCAGCCCCAGCATTTT. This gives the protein CASTQGEFRNQPQHF.

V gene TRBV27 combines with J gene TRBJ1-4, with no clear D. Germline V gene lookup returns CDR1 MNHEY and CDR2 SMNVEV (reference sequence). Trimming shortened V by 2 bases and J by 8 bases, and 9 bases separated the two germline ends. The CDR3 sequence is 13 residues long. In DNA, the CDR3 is TGTGCCAGCAGTTTAGAGAACGGGGAAAAACTGTTTTTT. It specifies CASSLENGEKLFF.

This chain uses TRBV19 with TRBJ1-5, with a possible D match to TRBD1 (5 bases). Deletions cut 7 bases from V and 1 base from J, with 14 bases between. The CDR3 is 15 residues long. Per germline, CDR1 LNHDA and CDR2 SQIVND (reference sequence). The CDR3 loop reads CASTHRQRSNQPQHF. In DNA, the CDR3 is TGTGCCAGTACCCACAGACAGAGGAGCAATCAGCCCCAGCATTTT.

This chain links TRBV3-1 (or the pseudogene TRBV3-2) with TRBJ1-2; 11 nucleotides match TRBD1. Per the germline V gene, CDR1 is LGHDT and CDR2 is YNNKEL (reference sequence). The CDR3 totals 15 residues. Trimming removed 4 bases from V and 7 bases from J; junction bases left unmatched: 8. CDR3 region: CASSLSGQGAGGYTF. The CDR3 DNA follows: TGTGCCAGCAGCCTATCTGGACAGGGGGCTGGTGGCTACACCTTC.

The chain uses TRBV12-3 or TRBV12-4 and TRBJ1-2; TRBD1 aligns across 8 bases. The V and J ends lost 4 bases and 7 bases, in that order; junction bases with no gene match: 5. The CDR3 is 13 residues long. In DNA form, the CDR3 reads TGTGCCAGCAGTTACGGACAGGGTCCTGGCTACACCTTC. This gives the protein CASSYGQGPGYTF.